This TCR beta chain was recovered during a study of T cells after yellow fever vaccination. In its sample, this clonotype was seen many times. The TCR cDNA carried a universal primer site and UMIs from 5'RACE template switching. One entry per CDR3 protein, called by TCRdb with MiXCR from the 5' RACE reads. The data contain 50,000 to 60,000 distinct CDR3 sequences, 6.6% of them singletons. CDR1 is MNHEY and CDR2 is SVGAGI in the germline V gene. V gave up 0 bases and J gave up 8 bases; unmatched junction bases: 1. The CDR3 runs 13 residues. Whole-study findings and limits: Abundant clonotypes from the bulk population could have been carried over as contaminants into FACS-sorted repertoires.

This specimen consisted of CD8+ T cells not binding an NS4B(214-222) dextramer, sorted from PBMCs, obtained roughly 46 days after the first yellow fever vaccination. This rearrangement joins TRBV6-5 to TRBJ2-1; 7 bases are shared with TRBD1. This receptor was identified in a man aged 18 to 29 who received the YFV17D yellow fever vaccine. CDR3 nucleotide sequence: TGTGCCAGCAGTTACTCGGGGACAGATGAGCAGTTCTTC. Amino acids: CASSYSGTDEQFF.